A selection of T cell receptor beta chains follows, all from one sample in a study of spatial heterogeneity in lung cancer. A single record per CDR3 protein comes from TCRdb applying MiXCR to the 5' RACE reads. The table includes roughly 110,000 distinct CDR3 sequences, 11% detected once. The sequencing here drew on PBMCs, taken at follow-up. Receptors were obtained from a female donor with early-stage non-small cell lung cancer. Both conserved end residues are part of each CDR3. D genes are given only for firm matches. Clone size is given for some rows only: seen once, a few or many times, or a class if the clone is expanded.

v_call	d_call	j_call	clone_size	cdr3_aa	cdr3_nt
TRBV28	TRBD1	TRBJ1-2	many	CASSAGGENYGYTF	TGTGCCAGCAGCGCAGGGGGCGAGAACTATGGCTACACCTTC
TRBV7-3	.	TRBJ2-2	.	CASSPDSGPGRTGELFF	TGTGCCAGCAGCCCCGACTCCGGTCCCGGAAGGACTGGGGAGCTGTTTTTT
TRBV27	TRBD2	TRBJ2-1	.	CASSLSLGLAGGRNEQFF	TGTGCCAGCAGTTTATCGCTGGGACTAGCGGGAGGACGGAATGAGCAGTTCTTC
TRBV20-1	.	TRBJ2-5	many	CSASIDHWETQYF	TGCAGTGCTAGTATCGATCATTGGGAGACCCAGTACTTC
TRBV20-1	TRBD1	TRBJ2-1	few	CSARAGTGSNEQFF	TGCAGTGCTAGAGCCGGGACAGGGAGTAATGAGCAGTTCTTC
TRBV28	TRBD1	TRBJ1-6	few	CASSRGQTNSPLHF	TGTGCCAGCAGCCGGGGACAGACAAATTCACCCCTCCACTTT
TRBV29-1	.	TRBJ2-7	few	CSVGLAVDEQYF	TGCAGCGTTGGGCTAGCCGTTGACGAGCAGTACTTC
TRBV7-9	TRBD1	TRBJ1-4	few	CASSPEATGDEKLFF	TGTGCCAGCAGCCCGGAAGCGACAGGGGATGAAAAACTGTTTTTT
TRBV7-2	TRBD1	TRBJ2-6	few	CASSLMTGIPGANVLTF	TGTGCCAGCAGTCTAATGACAGGGATTCCGGGGGCCAACGTCCTGACTTTC
TRBV9	.	TRBJ2-3	.	CASSVAPGEDTQYF	TGTGCCAGCAGCGTAGCGCCGGGGGAAGATACGCAGTATTTT
TRBV5-1	.	TRBJ1-4	.	CASSLGAGAFGEKLFF	TGCGCCAGCAGCTTAGGTGCGGGGGCGTTTGGAGAAAAACTGTTTTTT
TRBV20-1	TRBD2	TRBJ2-3	many	CSARDPGVIAGTPDTQYF	TGCAGTGCTAGAGATCCGGGTGTGATAGCGGGAACCCCGGATACGCAGTATTTT
TRBV15	.	TRBJ2-7	few	CATSKGGTSSYEQYF	TGTGCCACCAGCAAGGGTGGGACAAGCTCCTACGAGCAGTACTTC
TRBV5-1	.	TRBJ1-1	.	CASSLSADTEAFF	TGCGCCAGCAGCTTGTCGGCGGACACTGAAGCTTTCTTT
TRBV24-1	TRBD2	TRBJ2-5	.	CATSDLWGGRSQETQYF	TGTGCCACCAGTGATTTGTGGGGCGGGAGAAGCCAAGAGACCCAGTACTTC
TRBV7-8	TRBD1	TRBJ2-1	few	CASSTRTGRNEQFF	TGTGCCAGCAGCACTAGGACAGGGCGGAATGAGCAGTTCTTC
TRBV6-5	TRBD1	TRBJ2-5	few	CASSSTGTGEETQYF	TGTGCCAGCAGTTCCACCGGGACAGGGGAAGAGACCCAGTACTTC
TRBV18	.	TRBJ2-1	many	CASSPSKVGGTYNEQFF	TGTGCCAGCTCACCTTCAAAGGTAGGCGGGACCTACAATGAGCAGTTCTTC
TRBV20-1	TRBD2	TRBJ2-3	many	CSAVELTSGRPYF	TGCAGTGCCGTCGAACTTACTAGCGGGAGGCCCTATTTT
TRBV7-9	.	TRBJ2-5	many	CASSLRRSQETQYF	TGTGCCAGCAGCTTAAGACGGTCACAAGAGACCCAGTACTTC
TRBV5-1	.	TRBJ2-3	.	CASSWGPTQYF	TGCGCCAGCAGTTGGGGCCCCACCCAGTATTTT
TRBV7-8	TRBD1	TRBJ2-2	.	CASSLWDRSFTGELFF	TGTGCCAGCAGCTTATGGGACAGATCCTTCACCGGGGAGCTGTTTTTT
TRBV10-3	.	TRBJ2-1	.	CAISENPARQFF	TGTGCCATCAGTGAAAACCCGGCAAGGCAGTTCTTC
TRBV11-2	.	TRBJ1-1	.	CASSPRSGPSGAEAFF	TGTGCCAGCAGCCCTAGGTCTGGACCCTCGGGCGCTGAAGCTTTCTTT
TRBV20-1	.	TRBJ2-3	few	CSARNSISQYF	TGCAGTGCTAGAAATAGTATCTCGCAGTATTTT
TRBV6-6	.	TRBJ2-5	.	CASSYTQETQYF	TGTGCCAGCAGTTACACACAAGAGACCCAGTACTTC
TRBV5-6	.	TRBJ2-7	few	CASSFKERARSYEQYF	TGTGCCAGCAGCTTTAAAGAGCGGGCCAGATCCTACGAGCAGTACTTC
TRBV7-8	TRBD2	TRBJ2-7	.	CASSRSGGFTYEQYF	TGTGCCAGCAGCCGTAGCGGGGGCTTTACCTACGAGCAGTACTTC
TRBV11-2	.	TRBJ2-1	.	CASSPWPPKYNEQFF	TGTGCCAGCAGCCCATGGCCCCCCAAGTACAATGAGCAGTTCTTC
TRBV20-1	.	TRBJ1-5	.	CSARATPNQPQHF	TGCAGTGCTAGAGCCACTCCTAATCAGCCCCAGCATTTT
TRBV29-1	.	TRBJ1-1	few	CSVEYGAGNTEAFF	TGCAGCGTTGAATATGGCGCGGGGAACACTGAAGCTTTCTTT
TRBV11-2	TRBD1	TRBJ2-7	.	CASRNRGHEQYF	TGTGCCAGCAGGAACAGGGGACACGAGCAGTACTTC
TRBV12-5	.	TRBJ2-1	few	CASGLDNWETRVREQFF	TGTGCTAGTGGTTTGGACAATTGGGAGACGAGGGTTCGTGAGCAGTTCTTC
TRBV11-2	TRBD2	TRBJ2-3	few	CASSLAASGSLPDTQYF	TGTGCCAGCAGCTTAGCGGCTAGCGGGAGTCTGCCAGATACGCAGTATTTT
TRBV4-2	TRBD2	TRBJ2-7	.	CVSSQVGLAGGAHEQYF	TGTGTCAGCAGCCAAGTTGGGCTAGCGGGAGGGGCCCACGAGCAGTACTTC
TRBV28	.	TRBJ2-6	few	CASREQGSGANVLTF	TGTGCCAGCAGGGAACAGGGCTCTGGGGCCAACGTCCTGACTTTC
TRBV28	TRBD2	TRBJ2-2	.	CASSRGTSGRTGELFF	TGTGCCAGCAGTCGAGGGACTAGCGGGAGGACCGGGGAGCTGTTTTTT